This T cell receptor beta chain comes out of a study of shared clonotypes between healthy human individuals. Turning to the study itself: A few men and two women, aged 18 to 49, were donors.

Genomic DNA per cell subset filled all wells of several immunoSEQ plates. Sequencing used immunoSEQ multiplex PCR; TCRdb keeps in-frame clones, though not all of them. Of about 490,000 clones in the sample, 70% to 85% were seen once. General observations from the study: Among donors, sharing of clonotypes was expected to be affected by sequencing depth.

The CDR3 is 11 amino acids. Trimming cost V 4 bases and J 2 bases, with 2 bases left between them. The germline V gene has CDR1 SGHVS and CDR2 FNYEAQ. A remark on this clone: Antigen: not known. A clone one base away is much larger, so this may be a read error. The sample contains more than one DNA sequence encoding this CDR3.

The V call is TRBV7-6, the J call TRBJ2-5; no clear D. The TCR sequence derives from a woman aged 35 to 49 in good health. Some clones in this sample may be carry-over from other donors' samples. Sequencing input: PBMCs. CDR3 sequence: CASSSQETQYF. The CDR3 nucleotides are TGTGCCAGCAGCTCACAAGAGACCCAGTACTTC. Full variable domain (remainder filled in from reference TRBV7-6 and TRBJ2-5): GAGVSQSPRYKVTKRGQDVALRCDPISGHVSLYWYRQALGQGPEFLTYFNYEAQQDKSGLPNDRFSAERPEGSISTLTIQRTEQRDSAMYRCASSSQETQYFGPGTRLLVL.